The 7 T cell receptor beta chains reported below all come from one sample, sequenced in a study of blood T cell repertoires in COVID-19. Libraries were prepared by immunoSEQ multiplex PCR; TCRdb keeps only in-frame clonotypes and omits some of them. The sample lists about 68,000 clones, approximately 84% occurring once. The sequencing input was peripheral blood. All receptors derive from a man aged 45-60 years with active COVID-19.

This chain uses TRBV20-1 with TRBJ2-1, with D perhaps TRBD2 (6 bases). CDR1 is DFQATT and CDR2 is SNEGSKA in the germline V gene (reference sequence). Trimming pared 3 bases from V and 10 bases from J, leaving 13 bases between. The CDR3 extends over 12 amino acids. The CDR3 here is CSASNSGREQFF. The DNA of the CDR3 is TGCAGTGCTAGTAATAGCGGTCGGGAGCAGTTCTTC.

The genes are TRBV11-2 and TRBJ2-2; the D gene is possibly TRBD1 (6 bases). The CDR3 extends over 15 amino acids. V was trimmed by 0 bases and J by 7 bases, leaving 12 bases between them. Germline V CDR1 and CDR2: SGHAT, FQNNGV. CDR3 DNA sequence: TGTGCCAGCAGCTTAGATGGGACACTTATCGGGGAGCTGTTTTTT. Translation gives CASSLDGTLIGELFF.

The chain links TRBV5-1 to TRBJ2-1; D call uncertain. Trimming stripped 4 bases from V and 3 bases from J, with 14 bases between. The length of the CDR3 is 15 residues. Germline V CDR1 and CDR2: SGHRS, YFSETQ. The CDR3 DNA follows: TGCGCCAGCAGCAGAATGGATGGGCTCTACAATGAGCAGTTCTTC. This sequence encodes CASSRMDGLYNEQFF.

The chain combines TRBV10-3 with TRBJ1-1; D remains ambiguous. Germline V CDR1 and CDR2: ENHRY, SYGVKD. V lost 4 bases and J lost 1, with 10 bases in between. The CDR3 has 14 amino acids. Written as DNA, the CDR3 is TGTGCCATCAGTGGCCAGATACAGAACACTGAAGCTTTCTTT. This encodes CAISGQIQNTEAFF.

V usage is TRBV4-2 and J usage is TRBJ2-7, with 12 bases lining up with TRBD1. The ends lost 1 base at V and 7 bases at J; junction bases unmatched: 5. The germline gives CDR1 LGHNA, CDR2 YNFKEQ. The CDR3 loop spans 15 amino acids. This CDR3 is CASSQVGQGAEEQYF. The CDR3 nucleotides are TGTGCCAGCAGCCAAGTGGGACAGGGGGCAGAGGAGCAGTACTTC.

V usage is TRBV7-8 and J usage is TRBJ2-1; 7 bases fit TRBD1. The CDR3 consists of 23 residues. V lost 5 bases and J lost 0; bases outside the gene matches: 28. Germline V gene sequence: CDR1 SGHVS, CDR2 FQNEAQ. The DNA for the CDR3 is TGTGCCAGCAGCCGTCCCGGGACAGAAGTGAAGGGGCTCTCAGGAAACTCCTACAATGAGCAGTTCTTC. This encodes CASSRPGTEVKGLSGNSYNEQFF.

This clone showed up just once. This chain uses TRBV7-2 with TRBJ1-5; TRBD1 matches 8 bases. Germline V gene lookup returns CDR1 SGHTA and CDR2 FQGNSA. The CDR3 length is 16 residues. V lost 2 bases, J lost 5 bases, and 8 bases stayed unmatched. CDR3 sequence reads: CASSLIGQGYYQPQHF. CDR3 DNA: TGTGCCAGCAGCTTAATCGGACAGGGCTATTATCAGCCCCAGCATTTT.